This T cell receptor beta chain was recorded in a study of blood T cell repertoires in COVID-19. On the study more broadly: Collection of acute and convalescent COVID-19 samples took place in the United States, Italy and Spain. Sample material is recorded as cDNA or gDNA derived from T cells, B-cell-depleted T cells, or PBMCs.

CDR1 and CDR2 from the germline V gene are WSHSY and SAAADI. Trimming pared 3 bases from V and 3 bases from J, leaving 10 bases between. The CDR3 totals 14 residues. Under the authors' procedure: Amplifying reference gene primers gave estimates of nucleated cell counts. Measured with immunoSEQ multiplex PCR; TCRdb has only the in-frame clones, and not every one. The V and J calls and clone size come from that table; D and trimming were worked out from the DNA. Altogether 25,000 to 30,000 clones are present, roughly 91% being singletons, with the ten largest covering approximately 7.5%. The receptor's source is a man in his fifties or sixties with active COVID-19. The chain combines TRBV10-2 with TRBJ2-3, with a possible D match to TRBD2 (6 bases). Sequenced sample: peripheral blood. The CDR3 region is CASSEPRETDTQYF. In DNA, the CDR3 is TGCGCCAGCAGTGAACCCCGGGAGACAGATACGCAGTATTTT.